Given below is one T cell receptor (beta chain) in context. This specimen comes from a study of T cell responses to AZD1222 COVID-19 vaccine. Assay used: immunoSEQ multiplex PCR; TCRdb lists only in-frame clones, some missing. The top ten hold 3% to 3.5% of the sample, which has some 100,000 clones, around nine tenths seen once. CDR3 length equals 13 residues. Per germline, CDR1 KGHSH and CDR2 LQKENI. V dropped 4 bases and J dropped 3 bases, with 9 bases sitting between them. The sequencing used peripheral blood, collected on day 0 of AZD1222 vaccination. The V gene is TRBV18, the J gene TRBJ1-1, with D hard to call. The receptor was derived from an adult in good health. The CDR3: CASSLSTDTEAFF. CDR3 nucleotide sequence: TGTGCCAGCTCACTTTCGACGGACACTGAAGCTTTCTTT.